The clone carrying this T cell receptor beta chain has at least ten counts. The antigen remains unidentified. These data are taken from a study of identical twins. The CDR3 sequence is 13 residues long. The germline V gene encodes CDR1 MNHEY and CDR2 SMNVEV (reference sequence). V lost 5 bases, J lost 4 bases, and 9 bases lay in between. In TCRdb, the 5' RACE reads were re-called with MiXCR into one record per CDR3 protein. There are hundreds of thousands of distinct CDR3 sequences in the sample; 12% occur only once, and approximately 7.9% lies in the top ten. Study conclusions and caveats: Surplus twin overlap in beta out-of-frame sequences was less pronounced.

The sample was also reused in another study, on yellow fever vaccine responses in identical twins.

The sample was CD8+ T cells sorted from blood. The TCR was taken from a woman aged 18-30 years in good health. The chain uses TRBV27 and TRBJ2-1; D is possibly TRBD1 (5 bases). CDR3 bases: TGTGCCAGCAGTAAGGGGCGTTACAATGAGCAGTTCTTC. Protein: CASSKGRYNEQFF.